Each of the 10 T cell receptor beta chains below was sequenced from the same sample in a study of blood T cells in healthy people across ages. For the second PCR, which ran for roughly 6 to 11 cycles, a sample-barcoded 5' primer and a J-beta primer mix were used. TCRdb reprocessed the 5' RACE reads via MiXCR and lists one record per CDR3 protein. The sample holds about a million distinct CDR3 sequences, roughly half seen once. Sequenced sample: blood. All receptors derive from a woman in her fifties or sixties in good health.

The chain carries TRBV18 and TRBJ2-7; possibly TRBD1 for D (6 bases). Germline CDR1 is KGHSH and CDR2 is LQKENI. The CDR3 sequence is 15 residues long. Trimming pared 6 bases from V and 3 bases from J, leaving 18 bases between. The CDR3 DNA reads TGTGCCAGCTCCCGAAACAGGGATCCCCGCTACGAGCAGTACTTC. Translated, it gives CASSRNRDPRYEQYF.

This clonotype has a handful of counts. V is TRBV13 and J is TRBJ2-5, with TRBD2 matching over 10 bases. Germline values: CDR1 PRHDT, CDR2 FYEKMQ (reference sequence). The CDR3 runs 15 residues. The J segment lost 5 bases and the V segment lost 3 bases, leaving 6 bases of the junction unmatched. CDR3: CASSLILAGRETQYF. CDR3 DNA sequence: TGTGCCAGCAGCTTGATACTAGCGGGAAGGGAGACCCAGTACTTC.

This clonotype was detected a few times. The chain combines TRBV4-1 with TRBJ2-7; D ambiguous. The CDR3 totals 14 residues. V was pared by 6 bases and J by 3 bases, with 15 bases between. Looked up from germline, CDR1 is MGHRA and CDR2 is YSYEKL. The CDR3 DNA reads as TGCGCCAGCAGTGGACGTTTCCCTTACTACGAGCAGTACTTC. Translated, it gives CASSGRFPYYEQYF.

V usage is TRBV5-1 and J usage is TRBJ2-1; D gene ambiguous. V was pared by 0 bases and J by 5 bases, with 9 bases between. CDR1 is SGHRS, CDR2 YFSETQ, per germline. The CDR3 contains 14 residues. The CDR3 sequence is CASSLVIGNNEQFF. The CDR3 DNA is TGCGCCAGCAGCTTGGTAATTGGAAACAATGAGCAGTTCTTC. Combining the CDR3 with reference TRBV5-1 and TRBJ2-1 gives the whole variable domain KAGVTQTPRYLIKTRGQQVTLSCSPISGHRSVSWYQQTPGQGLQFLFEYFSETQRNKGNFPGRFSGRQFSNSRSEMNVSTLELGDSALYLCASSLVIGNNEQFFGPGTRLTVL.

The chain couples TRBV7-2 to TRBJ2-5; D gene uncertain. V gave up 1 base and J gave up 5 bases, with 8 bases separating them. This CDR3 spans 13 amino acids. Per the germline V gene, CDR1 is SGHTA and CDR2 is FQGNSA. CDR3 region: CASSLGSGETQYF. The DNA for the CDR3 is TGTGCCAGCAGCTTAGGGTCGGGTGAGACCCAGTACTTC.

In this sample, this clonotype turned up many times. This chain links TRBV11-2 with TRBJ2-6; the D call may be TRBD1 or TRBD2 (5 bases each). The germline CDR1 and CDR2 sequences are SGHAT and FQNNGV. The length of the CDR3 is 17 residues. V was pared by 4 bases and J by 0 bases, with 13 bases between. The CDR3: CASSSGMRGSGANVLTF. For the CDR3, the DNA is TGTGCCAGCAGCTCCGGAATGAGGGGCTCTGGGGCCAACGTCCTGACTTTC.

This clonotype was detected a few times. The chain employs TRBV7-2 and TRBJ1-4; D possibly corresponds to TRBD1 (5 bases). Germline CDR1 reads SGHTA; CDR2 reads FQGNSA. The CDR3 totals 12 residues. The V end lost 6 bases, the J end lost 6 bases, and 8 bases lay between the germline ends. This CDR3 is CASSQTDEKLFF. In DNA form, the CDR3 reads TGTGCCAGCAGTCAGACAGATGAAAAACTGTTTTTT. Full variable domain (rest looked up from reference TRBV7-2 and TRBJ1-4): GAGVSQSPSNKVTEKGKDVELRCDPISGHTALYWYRQSLGQGLEFLIYFQGNSAPDKSGLPSDRFSAERTGGSVSTLTIQRTQQEDSAVYLCASSQTDEKLFFGSGTQLSVL.

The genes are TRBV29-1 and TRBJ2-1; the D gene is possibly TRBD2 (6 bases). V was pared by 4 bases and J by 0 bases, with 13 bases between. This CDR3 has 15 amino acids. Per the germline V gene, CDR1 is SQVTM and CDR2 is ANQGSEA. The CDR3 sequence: CSVVVWRDSYNEQFF. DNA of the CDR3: TGCAGCGTTGTGGTATGGCGGGACTCCTACAATGAGCAGTTCTTC.

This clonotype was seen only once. As DNA, the CDR3 is TGTGCCAGCAGACCTATATACTCCACCGGTACGCAGTATTTT. It is translated as CASRPIYSTGTQYF. This rearrangement joins TRBV7-2 to TRBJ2-3; D gene uncertain. CDR3 length equals 14 residues. Trimming stripped 6 bases from V and 8 bases from J, with 18 bases between. Per the germline V gene, CDR1 is SGHTA and CDR2 is FQGNSA.

The CDR3 sequence is CSAFGTDTNYGYTF. DNA for the CDR3: TGCAGTGCTTTTGGGACAGACACTAACTATGGCTACACCTTC. V and J are TRBV20-1 and TRBJ1-2, with 7 bases aligning to TRBD1. Germline V gene lookup returns CDR1 DFQATT and CDR2 SNEGSKA (reference sequence). The CDR3 has 14 residues. The V and J ends lost 5 bases and 0 bases, in that order; junction bases with no gene match: 6.